This is a list of T cell receptor beta chains from one sample in a study of blood T cell repertoires in COVID-19. Using immunoSEQ multiplex PCR, the repertoire was profiled, and TCRdb retains in-frame clones only, with some absent. This sample has approximately 150,000 clones, with around four fifths found just once. Sequenced material: peripheral blood. These receptors originate from a man between 65 and 80 years old who had recovered from COVID-19. Each CDR3 is given with its conserved first and last residue. The order of the fields is clone size, J gene, D gene, V gene, CDR3 DNA, CDR3 protein. The D gene is left open where the match is weak. The size of a clone is reported for some rows only, either as once, few or many, or as a class for expanded clones.

>.|TRBJ1-4|TRBD1|TRBV19
TGTGCCAGTCAAAACGGACAGGGAGCAACTAATGAAAAACTGTTTTTT
CASQNGQGATNEKLFF
>.|TRBJ1-5|TRBD1|TRBV7-2
TGTGCCAGCAGCTCAACAGGGGGCCTTCAGCCCCAGCATTTT
CASSSTGGLQPQHF
>once|TRBJ1-6|.|TRBV5-1
TGCGCCAGCAGCGTATCCGGGACAAATTCACCCCTCCACTTT
CASSVSGTNSPLHF
>.|TRBJ1-1|TRBD1|TRBV7-2
TGTGCCAGCAGCTTATGGACAGGGGAGGCTTTCTTT
CASSLWTGEAFF
>.|TRBJ1-1|.|TRBV10-3
TGTGCCATCAGTGAGTATCCCCGCACTGAAGCTTTCTTT
CAISEYPRTEAFF
>.|TRBJ2-2|.|TRBV18
TGTGCCAGCTCACCTACATCACAGTATCGGAACACCGGGGAGCTGTTTTTT
CASSPTSQYRNTGELFF
>.|TRBJ2-5|.|TRBV6-6
TGTGCCAGCAGTTACCCAATGACAGTATTGGAAGAGACCCAGTACTTC
CASSYPMTVLEETQYF
>once|TRBJ2-4|TRBD1|TRBV6-5
TGTGCCAGCAGCGCGGACAGGCAAAACATTCAGTACTTC
CASSADRQNIQYF
>once|TRBJ2-1|TRBD2|TRBV29-1
TGCAGCGCCGGGACTAGCGGAATCCTTGAGCAGTTCTTC
CSAGTSGILEQFF
>.|TRBJ1-2|TRBD1|TRBV5-1
TGCGCCAGCAGCTCCCATCCGGGACAGGGGACGCCTTTCGGCTACACCTTC
CASSSHPGQGTPFGYTF
>.|TRBJ1-4|.|TRBV5-5
TGTGCCAGCAGCTCCCAGGCTAATGAAAAACTGTTTTTT
CASSSQANEKLFF
>.|TRBJ1-2|TRBD1|TRBV28
TGTGCCAGCAGTTTCAACGGAGGACAGGTTGGCTACACCTTC
CASSFNGGQVGYTF
>.|TRBJ2-5|TRBD2|TRBV19
TGTGCCAGTAGTAAATTTGGACTAGCGTCCCAGGAGACCCAGTACTTC
CASSKFGLASQETQYF
>.|TRBJ2-5|.|TRBV5-1
TGCGCCAGCAGCTTGGGTGGCAGTTCCTTACAAGAGACCCAGTACTTC
CASSLGGSSLQETQYF